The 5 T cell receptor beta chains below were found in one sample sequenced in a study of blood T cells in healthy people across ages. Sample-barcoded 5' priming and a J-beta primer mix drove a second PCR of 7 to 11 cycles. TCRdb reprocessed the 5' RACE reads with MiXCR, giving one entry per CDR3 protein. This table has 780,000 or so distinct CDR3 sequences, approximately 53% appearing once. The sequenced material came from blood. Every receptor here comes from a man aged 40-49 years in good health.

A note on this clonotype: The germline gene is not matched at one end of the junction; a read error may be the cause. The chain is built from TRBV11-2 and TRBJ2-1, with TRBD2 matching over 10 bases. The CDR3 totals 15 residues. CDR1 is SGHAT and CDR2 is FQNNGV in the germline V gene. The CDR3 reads CASTLISGRNNEQFF. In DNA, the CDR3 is TGTGCCAGCACCTTAATTAGCGGGAGGAACAATGAGCAGTTCTTC.

DNA of the CDR3: TGCAGTGCTGACACAGGGGCGAAAGAGACCCAGTTCTTC. Translation gives CSADTGAKETQFF. This rearrangement joins TRBV20-1 to TRBJ2-5; 7 nucleotides agree with TRBD1. The J call may not be correct, given that the DNA end is closer to TRBJ2-1. There are 13 residues in the CDR3. Looked up from germline, CDR1 is DFQATT and CDR2 is SNEGSKA (reference sequence).

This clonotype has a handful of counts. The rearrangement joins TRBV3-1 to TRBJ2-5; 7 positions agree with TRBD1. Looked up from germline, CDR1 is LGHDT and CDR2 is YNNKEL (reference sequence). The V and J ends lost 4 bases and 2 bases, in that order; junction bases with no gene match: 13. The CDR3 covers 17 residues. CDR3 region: CASSRNDRVMGQETQYF. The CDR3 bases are TGTGCCAGCAGCCGCAACGACAGGGTCATGGGACAAGAGACCCAGTACTTC.

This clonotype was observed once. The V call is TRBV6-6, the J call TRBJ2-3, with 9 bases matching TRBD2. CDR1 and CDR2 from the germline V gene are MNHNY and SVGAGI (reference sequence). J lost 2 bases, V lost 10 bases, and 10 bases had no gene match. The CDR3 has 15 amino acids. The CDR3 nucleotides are TGTGCCACATATAGCGGGGGACCCTTCACAGATACGCAGTATTTT. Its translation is CATYSGGPFTDTQYF.

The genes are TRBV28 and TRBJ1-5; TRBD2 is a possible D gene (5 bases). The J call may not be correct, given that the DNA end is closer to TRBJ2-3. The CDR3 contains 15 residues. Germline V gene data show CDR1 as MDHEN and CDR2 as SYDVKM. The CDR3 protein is CASSDDTGRNQPQYF. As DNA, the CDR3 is TGTGCCAGCAGCGATGACACGGGGAGAAATCAGCCCCAGTATTTT.